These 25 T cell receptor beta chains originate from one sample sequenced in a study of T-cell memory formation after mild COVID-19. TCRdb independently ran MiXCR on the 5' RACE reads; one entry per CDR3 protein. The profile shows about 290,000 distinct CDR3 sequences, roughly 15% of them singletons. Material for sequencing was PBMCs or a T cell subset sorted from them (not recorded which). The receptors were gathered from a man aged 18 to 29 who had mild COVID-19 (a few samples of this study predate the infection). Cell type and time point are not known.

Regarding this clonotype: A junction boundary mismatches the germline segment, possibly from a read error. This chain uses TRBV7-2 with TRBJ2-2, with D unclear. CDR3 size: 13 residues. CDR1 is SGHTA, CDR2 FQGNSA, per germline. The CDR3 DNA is TGTGACAGCAGCCCCAAGAACACCGGGGAGCTGTTTTTT. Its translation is CDSSPKNTGELFF.

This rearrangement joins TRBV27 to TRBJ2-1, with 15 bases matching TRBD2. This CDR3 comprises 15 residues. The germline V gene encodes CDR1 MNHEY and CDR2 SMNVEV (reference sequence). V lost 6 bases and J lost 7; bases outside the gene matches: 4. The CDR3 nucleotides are TGTGCCAGCAGAGCCGGGACTAGCGGGGGGAATGAGCAGTTCTTC. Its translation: CASRAGTSGGNEQFF.

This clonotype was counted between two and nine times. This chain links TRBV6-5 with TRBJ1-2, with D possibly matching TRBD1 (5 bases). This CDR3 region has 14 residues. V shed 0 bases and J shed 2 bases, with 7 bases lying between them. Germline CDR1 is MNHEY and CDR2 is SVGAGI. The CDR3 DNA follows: TGTGCCAGCAGTTACTCGGACACCAACTATGGCTACACCTTC. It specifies CASSYSDTNYGYTF.

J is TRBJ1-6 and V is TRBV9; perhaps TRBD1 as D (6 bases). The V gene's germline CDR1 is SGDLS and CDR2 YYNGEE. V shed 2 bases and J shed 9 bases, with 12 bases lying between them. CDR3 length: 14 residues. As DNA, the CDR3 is TGTGCCAGCAGCGTTGATTACAGGGCTTCACCCCTCCACTTT. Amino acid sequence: CASSVDYRASPLHF.

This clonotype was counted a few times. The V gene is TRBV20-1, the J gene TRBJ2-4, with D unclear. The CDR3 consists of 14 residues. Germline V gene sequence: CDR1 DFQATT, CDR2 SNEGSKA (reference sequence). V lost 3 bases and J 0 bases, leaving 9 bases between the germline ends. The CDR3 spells CSARTSLAKNIQYF. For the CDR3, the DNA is TGCAGTGCTAGGACAAGTCTAGCCAAAAACATTCAGTACTTC.

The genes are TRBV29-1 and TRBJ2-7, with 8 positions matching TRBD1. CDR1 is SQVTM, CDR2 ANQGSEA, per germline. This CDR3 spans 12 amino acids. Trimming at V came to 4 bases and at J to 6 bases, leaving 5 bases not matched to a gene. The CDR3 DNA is TGCAGCGTTGGGCAGGGGGCGCGCGAGCAGTACTTC. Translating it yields CSVGQGAREQYF.

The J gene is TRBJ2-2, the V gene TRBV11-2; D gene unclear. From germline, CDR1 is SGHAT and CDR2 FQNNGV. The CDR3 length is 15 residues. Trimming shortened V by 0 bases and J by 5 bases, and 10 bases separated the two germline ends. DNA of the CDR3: TGTGCCAGCAGCTTAGATCCGATTCTGACCGGGGAGCTGTTTTTT. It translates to CASSLDPILTGELFF.

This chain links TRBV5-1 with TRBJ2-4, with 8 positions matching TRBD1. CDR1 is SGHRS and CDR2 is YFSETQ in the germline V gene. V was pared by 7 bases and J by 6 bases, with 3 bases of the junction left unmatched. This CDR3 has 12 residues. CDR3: CASGDRRNIQYF. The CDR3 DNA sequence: TGCGCCAGCGGGGACAGGCGAAACATTCAGTACTTC.

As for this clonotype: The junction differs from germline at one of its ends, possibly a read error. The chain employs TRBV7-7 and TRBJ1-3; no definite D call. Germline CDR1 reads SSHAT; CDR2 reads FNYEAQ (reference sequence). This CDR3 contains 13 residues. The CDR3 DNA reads TGTGCCAGCAGCCCCAGCTCTGTAAACACCATATATTTT. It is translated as CASSPSSVNTIYF.

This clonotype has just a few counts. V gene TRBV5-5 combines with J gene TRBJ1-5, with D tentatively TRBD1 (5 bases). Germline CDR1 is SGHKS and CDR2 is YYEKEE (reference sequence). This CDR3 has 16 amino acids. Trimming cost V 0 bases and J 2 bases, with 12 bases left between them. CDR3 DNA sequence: TGTGCCAGCAGCTTGGAGTGGGGCCTGGGCAATCAGCCCCAGCATTTT. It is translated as CASSLEWGLGNQPQHF.

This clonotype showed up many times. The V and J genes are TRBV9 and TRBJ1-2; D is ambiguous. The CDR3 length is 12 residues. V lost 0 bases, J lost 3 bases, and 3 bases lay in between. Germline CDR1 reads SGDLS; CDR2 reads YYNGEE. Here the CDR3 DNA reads TGTGCCAGCAGCGTAGCCCACTATGGCTACACCTTC. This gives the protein CASSVAHYGYTF.

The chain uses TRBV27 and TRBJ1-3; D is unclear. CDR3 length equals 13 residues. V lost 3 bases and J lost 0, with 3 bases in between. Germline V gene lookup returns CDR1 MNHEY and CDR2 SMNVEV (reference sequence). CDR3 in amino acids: CASSLISGNTIYF. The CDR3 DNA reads TGTGCCAGCAGTTTGATCTCTGGAAACACCATATATTTT.

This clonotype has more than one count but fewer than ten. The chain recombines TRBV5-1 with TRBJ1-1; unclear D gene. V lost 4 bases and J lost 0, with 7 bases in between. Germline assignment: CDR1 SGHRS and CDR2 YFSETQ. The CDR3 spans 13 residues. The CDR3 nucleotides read TGCGCCAGCAGCCTCCGATTGAACACTGAAGCTTTCTTT. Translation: CASSLRLNTEAFF.

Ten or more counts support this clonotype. CDR3 in amino acids: CASSIAGTSGTDTQYF. The DNA of the CDR3 is TGTGCCAGTAGTATTGCCGGGACTAGCGGCACAGATACGCAGTATTTT. The chain combines TRBV19 with TRBJ2-3; TRBD2 agrees at 10 bases. Germline V gene data show CDR1 as LNHDA and CDR2 as SQIVND (reference sequence). The CDR3 sequence is 16 residues long. V dropped 3 bases and J dropped 1; count of bases not matched to a gene: 4.

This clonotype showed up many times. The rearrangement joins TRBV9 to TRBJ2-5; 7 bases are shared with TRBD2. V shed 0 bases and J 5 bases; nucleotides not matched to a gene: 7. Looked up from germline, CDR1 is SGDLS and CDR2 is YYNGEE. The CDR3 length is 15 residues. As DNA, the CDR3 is TGTGCCAGCAGCGTAGGCAGCGGGGTAGCGGAGACCCAGTACTTC. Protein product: CASSVGSGVAETQYF.

This chain's CDR3 is CAITQGDTQYF. The CDR3 DNA reads as TGTGCCATTACACAGGGAGATACGCAGTATTTT. This rearrangement joins TRBV10-3 to TRBJ2-3; possibly TRBD1 for D (6 bases). The V gene's germline CDR1 is ENHRY and CDR2 SYGVKD. The CDR3 is 11 amino acids. Trimming removed 9 bases at V and 5 bases at J, with 9 bases between.

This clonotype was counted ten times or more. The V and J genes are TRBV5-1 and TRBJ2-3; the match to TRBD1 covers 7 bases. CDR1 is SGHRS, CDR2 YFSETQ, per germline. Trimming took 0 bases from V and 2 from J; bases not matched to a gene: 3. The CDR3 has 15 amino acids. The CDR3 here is CASSLEGQYTDTQYF. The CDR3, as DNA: TGCGCCAGCAGCTTGGAGGGACAGTACACAGATACGCAGTATTTT. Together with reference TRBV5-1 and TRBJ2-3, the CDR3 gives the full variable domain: KAGVTQTPRYLIKTRGQQVTLSCSPISGHRSVSWYQQTPGQGLQFLFEYFSETQRNKGNFPGRFSGRQFSNSRSEMNVSTLELGDSALYLCASSLEGQYTDTQYFGPGTRLTVL.

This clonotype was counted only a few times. The CDR3 protein is CASSFNGPNYGYTF. The CDR3 DNA reads as TGTGCCAGCAGTTTTAATGGGCCCAACTATGGCTACACCTTC. The chain joins TRBV12-3 or TRBV12-4 to TRBJ1-2, with D uncertain. Trimming cost V 3 bases and J 2 bases, with 10 bases left between them. The CDR3 loop spans 14 amino acids.

Here the CDR3 reads CATSGAAQETQYF. For the CDR3, the DNA is TGTGCCACCAGTGGGGCGGCCCAAGAGACCCAGTACTTC. The chain carries TRBV24-1 and TRBJ2-5, with no clear D. The CDR3 covers 13 residues. CDR1 is KGHDR and CDR2 is SFDVKD in the germline V gene. V lost 5 bases and J 1 base, leaving 7 bases between the germline ends.

DNA of the CDR3: TGTGCCAGCAGTTACCAGGACGGTGAAGCTTTCTTT. It translates to CASSYQDGEAFF. V usage is TRBV6-2 or TRBV6-3 and J usage is TRBJ1-1, with D uncertain. Germline loops: CDR1 MNHEY, CDR2 SVGEGT. V lost 2 bases and J lost 7, with 8 bases in between. The CDR3 sequence is 12 residues long.

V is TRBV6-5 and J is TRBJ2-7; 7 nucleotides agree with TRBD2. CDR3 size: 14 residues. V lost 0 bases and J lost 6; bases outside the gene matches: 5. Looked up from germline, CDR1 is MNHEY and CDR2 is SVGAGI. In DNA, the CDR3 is TGTGCCAGCAGTTACTCGGGTCTAGCGGCCGAGCAGTACTTC. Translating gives CASSYSGLAAEQYF.

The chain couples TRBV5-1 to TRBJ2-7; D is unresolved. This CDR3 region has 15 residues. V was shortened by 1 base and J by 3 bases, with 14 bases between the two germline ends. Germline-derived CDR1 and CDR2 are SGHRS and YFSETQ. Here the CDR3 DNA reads TGCGCCAGCAGCTTGCCAGGCGAGTCCATCTACGAGCAGTACGTC. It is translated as CASSLPGESIYEQYV.

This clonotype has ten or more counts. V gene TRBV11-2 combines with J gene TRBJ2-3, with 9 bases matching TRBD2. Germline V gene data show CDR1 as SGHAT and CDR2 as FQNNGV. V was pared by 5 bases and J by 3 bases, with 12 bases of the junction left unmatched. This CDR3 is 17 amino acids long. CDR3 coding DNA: TGTGCCAGCAGCGCGAAGTACGAGCTAGCGGGAACAGATACGCAGTATTTT. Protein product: CASSAKYELAGTDTQYF.

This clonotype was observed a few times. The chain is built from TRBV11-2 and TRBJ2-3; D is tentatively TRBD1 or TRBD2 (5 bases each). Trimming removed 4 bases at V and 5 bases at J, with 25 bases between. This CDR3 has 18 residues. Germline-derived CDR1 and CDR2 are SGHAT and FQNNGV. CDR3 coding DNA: TGTGCCAGCAGCTCGGGGCTCGGCGGGCATCCCATCAGAGATACGCAGTATTTT. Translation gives CASSSGLGGHPIRDTQYF.

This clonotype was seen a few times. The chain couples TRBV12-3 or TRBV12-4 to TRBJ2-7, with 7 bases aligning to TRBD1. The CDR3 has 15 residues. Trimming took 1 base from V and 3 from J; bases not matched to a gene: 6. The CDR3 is CASSLDTGQNYEQYF. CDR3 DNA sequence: TGTGCCAGCAGTTTAGACACGGGACAGAACTACGAGCAGTACTTC.